This entry features one TCR beta chain sequence. The second PCR ran roughly 7 to 11 cycles with a sample-barcoded 5' primer and J-beta primers. In TCRdb, the 5' RACE reads were re-called with MiXCR into one record per CDR3 protein. Here the sample spans hundreds of thousands of distinct CDR3 sequences, roughly 50% being singletons. This sample was included in a study of blood T cells in healthy people across ages. CDR3 length equals 15 residues. The V end was cut by 5 bases, the J end by 0 bases, with 14 bases between. Looked up from germline, CDR1 is SEHNR and CDR2 is FQNEAQ (reference sequence). The sequencing sample was made of blood. This receptor was taken from an older woman in good health. The rearrangement uses TRBV7-9 and TRBJ2-7; D is unclear. The CDR3 coding sequence is TGTGCCAGCAGCCTTCGACGAGTGGACTCCTACGAGCAGTACTTC. Encoded protein: CASSLRRVDSYEQYF.